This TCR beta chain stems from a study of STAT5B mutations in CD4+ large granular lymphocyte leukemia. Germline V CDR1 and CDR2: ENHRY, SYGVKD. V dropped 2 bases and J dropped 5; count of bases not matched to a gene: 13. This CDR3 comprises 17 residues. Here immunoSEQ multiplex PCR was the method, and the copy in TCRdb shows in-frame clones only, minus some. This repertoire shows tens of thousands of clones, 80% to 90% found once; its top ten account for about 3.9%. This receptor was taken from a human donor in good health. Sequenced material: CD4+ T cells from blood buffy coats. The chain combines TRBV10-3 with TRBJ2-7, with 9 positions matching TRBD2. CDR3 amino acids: CAISERGLSGGNDEQYF. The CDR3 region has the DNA TGTGCCATCAGTGAGAGGGGCTTAAGCGGGGGGAACGACGAGCAGTACTTC.